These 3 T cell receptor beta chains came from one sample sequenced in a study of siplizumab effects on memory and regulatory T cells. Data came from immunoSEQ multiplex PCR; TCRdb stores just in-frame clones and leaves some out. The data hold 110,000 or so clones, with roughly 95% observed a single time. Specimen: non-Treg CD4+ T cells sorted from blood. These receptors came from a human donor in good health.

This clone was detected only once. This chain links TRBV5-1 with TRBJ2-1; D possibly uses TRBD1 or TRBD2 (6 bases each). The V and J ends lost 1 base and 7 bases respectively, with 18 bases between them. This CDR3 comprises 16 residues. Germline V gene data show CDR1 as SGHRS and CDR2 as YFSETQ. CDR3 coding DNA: TGCGCCAGCAGCTTGATGACGGGGGCGATTGTAAATGAGCAGTTCTTC. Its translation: CASSLMTGAIVNEQFF.

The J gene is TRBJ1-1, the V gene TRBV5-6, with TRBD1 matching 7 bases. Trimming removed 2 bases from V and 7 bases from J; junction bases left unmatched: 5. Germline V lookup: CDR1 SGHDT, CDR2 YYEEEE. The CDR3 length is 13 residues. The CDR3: CASSLGTANEAFF. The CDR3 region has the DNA TGTGCCAGCAGCTTAGGGACAGCTAATGAAGCTTTCTTT. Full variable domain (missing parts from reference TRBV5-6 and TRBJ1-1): DAGVTQSPTHLIKTRGQQVTLRCSPKSGHDTVSWYQQALGQGPQFIFQYYEEEERQRGNFPDRFSGHQFPNYSSELNVNALLLGDSALYLCASSLGTANEAFFGQGTRLTVV.

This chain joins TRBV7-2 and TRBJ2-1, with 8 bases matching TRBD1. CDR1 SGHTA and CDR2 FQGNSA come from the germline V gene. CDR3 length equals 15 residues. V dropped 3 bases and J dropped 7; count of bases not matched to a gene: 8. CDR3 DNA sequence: TGTGCCAGCAGCTTGGCCCCCCAGGGGGCGAATGAGCAGTTCTTC. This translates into CASSLAPQGANEQFF.